The present T cell receptor (beta chain) was sequenced within a study of technical replicates of blood from a few donors. This clone was found a few times. The data were produced by immunoSEQ multiplex PCR, yet TCRdb's version contains in-frame clones alone and is incomplete. The profile shows approximately 59,000 clones, about 95% of them singletons. Per germline, CDR1 GTSNPN and CDR2 SVGIG (reference sequence). V lost 0 bases and J 6 bases, leaving 9 bases between the germline ends. The CDR3 is 13 amino acids. The clonotype originates from a human donor in good health. Some clones in this sample may be carry-over from other donors' samples. The rearrangement joins TRBV30 to TRBJ2-1; D gene ambiguous. The sequenced sample was PBMCs. CDR3 region: CAWSVTVVNEQFF. As DNA, the CDR3 is TGTGCCTGGAGTGTAACGGTTGTCAATGAGCAGTTCTTC.